This T cell receptor beta chain originates from a study of blood T cell repertoires in COVID-19. About the research overall: Recovered participants had two consecutive negative NP/OP PCR tests, healthcare professional clearance, or symptom resolution. Acute-phase and convalescent COVID-19 samples originated in the United States, Italy and Spain.

The method was immunoSEQ multiplex PCR; TCRdb's version includes in-frame clones alone and lacks a portion of them. This sample has approximately 360,000 clones, with more than 75% found just once. Germline V gene data show CDR1 as SGHRS and CDR2 as YFSETQ. V shed 0 bases and J shed 10 bases, with 13 bases lying between them. The CDR3 totals 14 residues. This clone was detected once. Specimen: PBMCs or T cells enriched from blood (not recorded which). V gene TRBV5-1 combines with J gene TRBJ1-4, with no clear D. The receptor was derived from a man in his forties or fifties in a cohort exposed to, infected with or recovered from COVID-19 (not recorded which). CDR3 coding DNA: TGCGCCAGCAGCTTGGATAGAGTCTCGGGAAAACTGTTTTTT. Its protein is CASSLDRVSGKLFF.